This T cell receptor (beta chain) comes out of a study of T cell responses to AZD1222 COVID-19 vaccine. Clones were read by immunoSEQ multiplex PCR, and TCRdb kept only the in-frame ones, dropping some. Here the sample spans about 82,000 clones, around nine tenths being singletons. Trimming cost V 4 bases and J 1 base, with 8 bases left between them. There are 13 residues in the CDR3. Looked up from germline, CDR1 is SGHRS and CDR2 is YFSETQ. On this clone itself: Its antigen is currently unknown.

Study observations and caveats: Among vaccine-associated CD4 TCRs, coverage spanned spike, with dominance at 160-218 and 743-854. Nearly half of spike-specific TCRs reportedly target variant regions that are unmutated in the B.1.351 and B.1.1.7 variants. Females outnumbered males among donors, who were mostly white British; clonal diversity was possibly underestimated.

This specimen consisted of peripheral blood, obtained 28 days after the second AZD1222 dose. This TCR derives from an adult who received the AZD1222 COVID-19 vaccine. The chain uses TRBV5-1 and TRBJ1-1; D gene uncertain. The CDR3 here is CASSRQENTEAFF. CDR3 DNA sequence: TGCGCCAGCAGCCGGCAAGAGAACACTGAAGCTTTCTTT. Together with reference TRBV5-1 and TRBJ1-1, the CDR3 gives the full variable domain: KAGVTQTPRYLIKTRGQQVTLSCSPISGHRSVSWYQQTPGQGLQFLFEYFSETQRNKGNFPGRFSGRQFSNSRSEMNVSTLELGDSALYLCASSRQENTEAFFGQGTRLTVV.